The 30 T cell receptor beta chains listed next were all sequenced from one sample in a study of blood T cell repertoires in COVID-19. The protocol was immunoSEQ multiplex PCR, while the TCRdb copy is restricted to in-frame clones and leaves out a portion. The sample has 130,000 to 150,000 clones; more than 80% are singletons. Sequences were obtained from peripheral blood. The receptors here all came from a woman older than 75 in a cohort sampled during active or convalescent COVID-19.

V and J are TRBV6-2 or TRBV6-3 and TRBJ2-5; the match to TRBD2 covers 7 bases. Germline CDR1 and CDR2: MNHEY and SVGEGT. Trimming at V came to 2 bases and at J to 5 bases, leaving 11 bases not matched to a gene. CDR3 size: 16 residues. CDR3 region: CASSYPQFRGEETQYF. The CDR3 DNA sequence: TGTGCCAGCAGTTACCCCCAGTTTCGGGGGGAGGAGACCCAGTACTTC.

CDR3 nucleotides: TGTGCCAGCAATGTCCTGGCAGGGGTCACTGAAGCTTTCTTT. Translated, it gives CASNVLAGVTEAFF. The rearrangement links TRBV2 to TRBJ1-1, with D perhaps matching TRBD1 (6 bases). The CDR3 length is 14 residues. V was cut by 7 bases and J by 4 bases, with 16 bases left in between. CDR1 and CDR2 from the germline V gene are SNHLY and FYNNEI.

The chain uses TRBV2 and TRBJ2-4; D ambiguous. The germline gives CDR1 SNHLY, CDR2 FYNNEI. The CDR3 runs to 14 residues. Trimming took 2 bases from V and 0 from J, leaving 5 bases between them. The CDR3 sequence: CASSESVAKNIQYF. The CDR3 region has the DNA TGTGCCAGCAGTGAATCTGTAGCCAAAAACATTCAGTACTTC.

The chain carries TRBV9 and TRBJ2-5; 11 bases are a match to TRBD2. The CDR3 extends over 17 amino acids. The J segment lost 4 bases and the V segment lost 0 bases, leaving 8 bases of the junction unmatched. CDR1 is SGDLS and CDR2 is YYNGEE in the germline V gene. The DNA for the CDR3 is TGTGCCAGCAGCGTAGGCGATAGCGGGGGGGTCGTAGAGACCCAGTACTTC. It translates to CASSVGDSGGVVETQYF.

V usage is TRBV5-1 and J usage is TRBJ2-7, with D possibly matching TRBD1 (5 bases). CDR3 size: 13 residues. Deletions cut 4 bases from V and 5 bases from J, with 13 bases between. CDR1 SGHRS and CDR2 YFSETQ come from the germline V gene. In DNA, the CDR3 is TGCGCCAGCAGCCCAGGGCGTCCCAACGAGCAGTACTTC. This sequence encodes CASSPGRPNEQYF.

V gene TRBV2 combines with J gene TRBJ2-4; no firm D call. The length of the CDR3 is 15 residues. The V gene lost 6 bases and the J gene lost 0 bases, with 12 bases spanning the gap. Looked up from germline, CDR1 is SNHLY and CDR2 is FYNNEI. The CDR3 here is CASSLLDLAKNIQYF. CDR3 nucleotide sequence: TGTGCCAGCAGCCTCCTAGATCTAGCCAAAAACATTCAGTACTTC.

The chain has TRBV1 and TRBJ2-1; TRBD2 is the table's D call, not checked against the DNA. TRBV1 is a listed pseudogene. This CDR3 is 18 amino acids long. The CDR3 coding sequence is TGCACCAGCAGCCAAGATGGGGCTAGCGGGGGCACCTACAATGAGCAGTTCTTC. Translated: CTSSQDGASGGTYNEQFF.

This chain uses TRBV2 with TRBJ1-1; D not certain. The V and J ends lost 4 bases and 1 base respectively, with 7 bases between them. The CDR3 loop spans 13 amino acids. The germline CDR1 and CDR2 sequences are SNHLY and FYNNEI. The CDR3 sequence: CASSVSENTEAFF. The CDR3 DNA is TGTGCCAGCAGTGTCTCAGAGAACACTGAAGCTTTCTTT.

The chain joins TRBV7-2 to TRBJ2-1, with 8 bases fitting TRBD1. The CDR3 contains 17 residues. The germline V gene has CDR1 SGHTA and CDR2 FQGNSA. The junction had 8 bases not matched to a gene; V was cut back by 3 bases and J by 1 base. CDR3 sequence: CASSFGQGRRSYNEQFF. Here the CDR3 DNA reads TGTGCCAGCAGCTTCGGACAGGGAAGAAGGTCCTACAATGAGCAGTTCTTC.

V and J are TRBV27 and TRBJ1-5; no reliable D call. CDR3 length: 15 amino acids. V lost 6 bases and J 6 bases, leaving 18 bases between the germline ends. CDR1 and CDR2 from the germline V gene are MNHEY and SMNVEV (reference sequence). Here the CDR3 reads CASRSQGRIGQPQHF. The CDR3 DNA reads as TGTGCCAGCAGGTCTCAAGGGAGGATAGGTCAGCCCCAGCATTTT.

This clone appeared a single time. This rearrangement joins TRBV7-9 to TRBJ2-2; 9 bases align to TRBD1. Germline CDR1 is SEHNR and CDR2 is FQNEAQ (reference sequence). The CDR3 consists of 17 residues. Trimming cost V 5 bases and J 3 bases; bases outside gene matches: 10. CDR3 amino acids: CASSRLTGGWDTGELFF. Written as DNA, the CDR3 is TGTGCCAGCAGCCGCTTAACAGGGGGCTGGGACACCGGGGAGCTGTTTTTT.

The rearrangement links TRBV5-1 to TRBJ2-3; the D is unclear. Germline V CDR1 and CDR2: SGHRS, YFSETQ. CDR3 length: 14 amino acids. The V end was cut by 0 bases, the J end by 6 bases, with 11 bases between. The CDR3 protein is CASSLGTVVDTQYF. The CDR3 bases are TGCGCCAGCAGCTTGGGTACAGTGGTGGATACGCAGTATTTT.

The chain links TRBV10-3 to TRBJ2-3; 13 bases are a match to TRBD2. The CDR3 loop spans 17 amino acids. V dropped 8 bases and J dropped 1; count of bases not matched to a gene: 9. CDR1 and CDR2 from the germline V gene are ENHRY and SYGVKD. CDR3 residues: CAIGSTSGGSGTDTQYF. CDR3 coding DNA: TGTGCCATCGGGTCGACTAGCGGGGGGTCAGGCACAGATACGCAGTATTTT.

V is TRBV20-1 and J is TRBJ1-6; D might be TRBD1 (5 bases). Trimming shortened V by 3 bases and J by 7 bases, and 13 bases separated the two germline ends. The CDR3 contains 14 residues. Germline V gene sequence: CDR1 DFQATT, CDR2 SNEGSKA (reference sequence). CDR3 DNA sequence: TGCAGTGCTAGTAGACAGTTCGCAAATTCACCCCTCCACTTT. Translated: CSASRQFANSPLHF.

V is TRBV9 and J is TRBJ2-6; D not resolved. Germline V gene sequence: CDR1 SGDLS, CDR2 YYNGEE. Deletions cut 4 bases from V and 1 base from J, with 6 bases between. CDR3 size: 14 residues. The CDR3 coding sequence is TGTGCCAGCAGCCCAGTATCTGGGGCCAACGTCCTGACTTTC. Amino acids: CASSPVSGANVLTF.

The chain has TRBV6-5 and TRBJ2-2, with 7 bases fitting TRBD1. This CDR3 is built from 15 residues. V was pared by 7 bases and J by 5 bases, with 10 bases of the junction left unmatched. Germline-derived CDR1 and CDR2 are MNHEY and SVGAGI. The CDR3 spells CASTSGTVATGELFF. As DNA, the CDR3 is TGTGCCAGCACATCCGGGACAGTAGCAACCGGGGAGCTGTTTTTT.

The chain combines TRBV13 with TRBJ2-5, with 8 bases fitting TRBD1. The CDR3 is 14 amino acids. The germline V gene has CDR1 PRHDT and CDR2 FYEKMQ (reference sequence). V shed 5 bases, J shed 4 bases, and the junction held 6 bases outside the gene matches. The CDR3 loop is CASSNNRGSETQYF. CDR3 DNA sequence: TGTGCCAGCAGCAACAACAGGGGGTCAGAGACCCAGTACTTC.

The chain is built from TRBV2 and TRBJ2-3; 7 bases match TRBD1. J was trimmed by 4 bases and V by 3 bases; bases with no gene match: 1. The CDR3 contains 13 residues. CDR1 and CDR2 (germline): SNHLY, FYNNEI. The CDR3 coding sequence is TGTGCCAGCAGTGACGGGACAGCAGATACGCAGTATTTT. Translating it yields CASSDGTADTQYF. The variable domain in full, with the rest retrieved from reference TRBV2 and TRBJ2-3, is EPEVTQTPSHQVTQMGQEVILRCVPISNHLYFYWYRQILGQKVEFLVSFYNNEISEKSEIFDDQFSVERPDGSNFTLKIRSTKLEDSAMYFCASSDGTADTQYFGPGTRLTVL.

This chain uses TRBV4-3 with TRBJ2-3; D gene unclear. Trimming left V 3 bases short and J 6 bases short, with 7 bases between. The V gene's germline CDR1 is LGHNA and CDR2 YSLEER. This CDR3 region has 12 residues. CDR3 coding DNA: TGCGCCAGCAGCCACTCCAGGGATACGCAGTATTTT. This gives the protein CASSHSRDTQYF.

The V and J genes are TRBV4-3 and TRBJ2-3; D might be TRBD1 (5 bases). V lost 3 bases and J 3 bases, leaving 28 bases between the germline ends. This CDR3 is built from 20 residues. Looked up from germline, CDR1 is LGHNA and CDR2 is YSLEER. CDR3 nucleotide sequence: TGCGCCAGCAGCCAGGATAAGCCCCCGGGCGCCAGGGCCCTAACAGATACGCAGTATTTT. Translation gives CASSQDKPPGARALTDTQYF.

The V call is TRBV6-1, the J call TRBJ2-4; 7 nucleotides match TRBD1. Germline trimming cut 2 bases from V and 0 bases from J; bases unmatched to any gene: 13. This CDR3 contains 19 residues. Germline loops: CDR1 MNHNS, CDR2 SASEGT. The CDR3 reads CASSERGRGSLGAKNIQYF. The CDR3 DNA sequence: TGTGCCAGCAGTGAACGGGGCAGGGGGAGCCTTGGAGCCAAAAACATTCAGTACTTC.

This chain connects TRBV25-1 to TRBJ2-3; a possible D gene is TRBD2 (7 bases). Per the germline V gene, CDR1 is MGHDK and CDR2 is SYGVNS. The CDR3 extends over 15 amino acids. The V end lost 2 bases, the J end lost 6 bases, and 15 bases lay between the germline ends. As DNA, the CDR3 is TGTGCCAGCAGTGAAGGCGGGGGAGGACAGGATACGCAGTATTTT. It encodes CASSEGGGGQDTQYF.

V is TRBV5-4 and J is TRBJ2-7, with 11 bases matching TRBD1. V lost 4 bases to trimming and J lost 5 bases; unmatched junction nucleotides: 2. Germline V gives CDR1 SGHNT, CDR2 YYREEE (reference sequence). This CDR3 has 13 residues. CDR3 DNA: TGTGCCAGCAGCCAGGGACAGGGGGACGAGCAGTACGTC. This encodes CASSQGQGDEQYV.

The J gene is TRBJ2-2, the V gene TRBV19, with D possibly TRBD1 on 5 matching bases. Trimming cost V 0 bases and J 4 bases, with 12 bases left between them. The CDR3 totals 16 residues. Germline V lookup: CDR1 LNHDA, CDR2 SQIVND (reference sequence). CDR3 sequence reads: CASSIDLTALTGELFF. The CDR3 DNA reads TGTGCCAGTAGTATAGATCTGACAGCTCTCACCGGGGAGCTGTTTTTT.

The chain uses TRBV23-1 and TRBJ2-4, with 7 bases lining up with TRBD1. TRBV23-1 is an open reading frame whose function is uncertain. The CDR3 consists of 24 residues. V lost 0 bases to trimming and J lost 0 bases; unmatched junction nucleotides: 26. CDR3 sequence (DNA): TGCGCCAGCAGTCAATCATACCTAAAACGGGATCGGGACAGATCCTTTCTAGCCAAAAACATTCAGTACTTC. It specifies CASSQSYLKRDRDRSFLAKNIQYF.

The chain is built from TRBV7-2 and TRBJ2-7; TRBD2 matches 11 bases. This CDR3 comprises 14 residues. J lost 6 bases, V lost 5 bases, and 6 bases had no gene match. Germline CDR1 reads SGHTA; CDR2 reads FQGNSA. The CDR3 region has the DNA TGTGCCAGCAGCCTTAGCGGGGGGGCCTCCGAGCAGTACGTC. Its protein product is CASSLSGGASEQYV.

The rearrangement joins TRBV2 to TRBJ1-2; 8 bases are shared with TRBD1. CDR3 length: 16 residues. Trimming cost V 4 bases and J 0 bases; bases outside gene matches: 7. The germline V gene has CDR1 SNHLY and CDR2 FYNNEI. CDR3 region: CASSGAGGQANYGYTF. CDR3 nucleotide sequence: TGTGCCAGCAGTGGGGCAGGGGGCCAAGCTAACTATGGCTACACCTTC.

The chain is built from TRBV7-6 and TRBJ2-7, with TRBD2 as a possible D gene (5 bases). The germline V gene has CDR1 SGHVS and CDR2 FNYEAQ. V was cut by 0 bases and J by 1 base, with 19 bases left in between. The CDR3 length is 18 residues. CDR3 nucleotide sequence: TGTGCCAGCAGCTTAGCGGCCTTGGAGGCGCCATTATCCTACGAGCAGTACGTC. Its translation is CASSLAALEAPLSYEQYV.

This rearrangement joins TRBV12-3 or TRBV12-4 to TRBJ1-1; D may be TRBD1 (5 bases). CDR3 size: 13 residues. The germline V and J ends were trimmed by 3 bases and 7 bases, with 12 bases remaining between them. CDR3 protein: CASSFGGLDEAFF. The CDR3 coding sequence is TGTGCCAGCAGTTTCGGGGGTTTGGATGAAGCTTTCTTT.

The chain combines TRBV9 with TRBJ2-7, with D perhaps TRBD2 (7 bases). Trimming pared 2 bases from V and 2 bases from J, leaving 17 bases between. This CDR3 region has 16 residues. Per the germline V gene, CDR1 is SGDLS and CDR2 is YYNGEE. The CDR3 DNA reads TGTGCCAGCAGCGTCGGAACGGGGGGCTCAACCTACGAGCAGTACTTC. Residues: CASSVGTGGSTYEQYF.